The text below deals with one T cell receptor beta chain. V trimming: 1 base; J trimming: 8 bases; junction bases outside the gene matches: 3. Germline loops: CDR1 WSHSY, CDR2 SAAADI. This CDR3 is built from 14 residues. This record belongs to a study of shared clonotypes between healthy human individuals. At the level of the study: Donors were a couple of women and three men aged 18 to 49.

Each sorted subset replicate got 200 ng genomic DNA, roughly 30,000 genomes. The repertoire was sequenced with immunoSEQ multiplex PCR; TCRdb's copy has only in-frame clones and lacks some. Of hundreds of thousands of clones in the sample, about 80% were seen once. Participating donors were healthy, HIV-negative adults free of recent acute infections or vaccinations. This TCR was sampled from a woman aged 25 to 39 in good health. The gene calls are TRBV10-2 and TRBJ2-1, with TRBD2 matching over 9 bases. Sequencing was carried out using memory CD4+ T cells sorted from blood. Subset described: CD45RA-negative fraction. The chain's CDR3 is CASSEWREGHEQFF. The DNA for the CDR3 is TGCGCCAGCAGTGAGTGGCGGGAGGGGCATGAGCAGTTCTTC.